A selection of T cell receptor beta chains follows, all from one sample in a study of CD8 T cells in Susac syndrome. TCRdb recomputed calls from the immunoSEQ multiplex PCR reads with MiXCR, one row per CDR3 protein. Of about 190,000 distinct CDR3 sequences listed, 90% to 97% were seen once; the top ten hold approximately 0.098%. The sequenced material came from CD4+ T cells from PBMCs. The origin of the receptors is a human donor with Susac syndrome. Both conserved end residues are part of each CDR3. The D gene is left open where the match is weak. The size entry is marked missing in some rows and otherwise reads once, few, many or a size class.

V gene	J gene	clone size	D gene	CDR3 DNA	CDR3 protein
TRBV6-6	TRBJ1-2	.	.	TGTGCCAGCAGCTCACAGGTGAACTGGGGCGGCTACACCTTC	CASSSQVNWGGYTF
TRBV5-6	TRBJ2-3	.	TRBD2	TGTGCCAGCAGCCCACAGCTAGCGGATAGCACAGATACGCAGTATTTT	CASSPQLADSTDTQYF
TRBV5-4	TRBJ2-1	.	.	TGTGCCAGCAGCTTGGACAGGCGGGGCCTCTACAATGAGCAGTTCTTC	CASSLDRRGLYNEQFF
TRBV12-3/TRBV12-4	TRBJ2-5	once	.	TGTGCCAGCAGTCTAATTGGGGCGGGATCATCAGAGACCCAGTACTTC	CASSLIGAGSSETQYF
TRBV27	TRBJ2-1	.	TRBD2	TGTGCCACCCGGCGGGGGGCCGAGCAGTTCTTC	CATRRGAEQFF
TRBV12-5	TRBJ2-1	.	.	TGTGCTAGTGGTTCGACTAGGGATGAGCAGTTCTTC	CASGSTRDEQFF
TRBV12-3/TRBV12-4	TRBJ2-7	once	.	TGTGCCAGCAAATCAAAGGTAACAGGGACTACAAATCGCTACGAGCAGTACTTC	CASKSKVTGTTNRYEQYF
TRBV20-1	TRBJ2-5	.	TRBD2	TGCAGTGTTACGACTGGTAGCGGGGGGTCCGTGGCAGCTGAGACCCAGTACTTC	CSVTTGSGGSVAAETQYF
TRBV5-1	TRBJ2-7	.	.	TGCGCCAGCAGCTTGGGCGACAGGGAGCAGTACTTC	CASSLGDREQYF
TRBV20-1	TRBJ2-5	.	.	TGCAGTGCTAGGCCTGGGGGTGAGACCCAGTACTTC	CSARPGGETQYF
TRBV19	TRBJ1-1	.	.	TGTGCCAGTAGTAACACAGGGAGTCGGAACACTGAAGCTTTCTTT	CASSNTGSRNTEAFF
TRBV29-1	TRBJ1-1	.	.	TGCAGCGTGGTAACAATGAACACTGAAGCTTTCTTT	CSVVTMNTEAFF
TRBV5-4	TRBJ2-2	.	TRBD2	TGTGCCAGCAGTCCCGGGACTACCTTCACCGGGGAGCTGTTTTTT	CASSPGTTFTGELFF
TRBV30	TRBJ2-2	.	.	TGTGCCTGGATAGGCGGCGCGAACACCGGGGAGCTGTTTTTT	CAWIGGANTGELFF
TRBV30	TRBJ2-7	.	TRBD1	TGTGCCTGCACCACAGGGGCCCCCTACGAGCAGTACTTC	CACTTGAPYEQYF
TRBV5-1	TRBJ2-3	once	TRBD1	TGCGCCAGCAGCCCCGGGGACAGGGGTGCAGATACGCAGTATTTT	CASSPGDRGADTQYF
TRBV5-1	TRBJ2-5	.	.	TGCGCCAGCAGCTTGAAACTCCAACAAGAGACCCAGTACTTC	CASSLKLQQETQYF